This entry describes one TCR beta chain. What it binds is unknown. The sample is drawn from a study of shared clonotypes between healthy human individuals. The study, taken as a whole, reports: Few donors limited the genetic and exposure-history diversity represented. Rarefaction gave evidence that sorted-subset sequencing remained incomplete despite large depth.

CDR3 length: 17 amino acids. Germline V CDR1 and CDR2: MDHEN, SYDVKM. Trimming took 5 bases from V and 3 from J; bases not matched to a gene: 13. A deep-level run was used for the assay. The table came from immunoSEQ multiplex PCR; TCRdb's copy has only in-frame clones and leaves some out. The repertoire holds about 600,000 clones, about 97% seen once, with less than 0.065% in the top ten. Sequenced input: naive CD4+ T cells sorted from blood. Subset: CD45RA+ positively selected. This chain joins TRBV28 and TRBJ1-5, with 7 bases that match TRBD1. This TCR was recovered from a woman aged 30 to 39 in good health. The CDR3 DNA reads as TGTGCCAGCAGTGCCCTGACCGAGGGACAGCTCAATCAGCCCCAGCATTTT. Translated: CASSALTEGQLNQPQHF.